This T cell receptor beta chain was captured in a study of CXCR3-negative and CXCR3-positive naive CD8 T cells. General observations from the study: Researchers reported similar TRBV-TRBJ usage in naive CXCR3-negative and CXCR3-positive cells, though memory differed.

Concerning this clonotype: What it binds is unknown.

UMI-tagged TRB cDNA libraries were built via 5' RACE. Using the 5' RACE reads, TCRdb records one entry per CDR3 protein without DNA. This sample carries around 57,000 distinct CDR3 sequences, with 20% to 25% going to the ten biggest clones. The germline gives CDR1 MGHRA, CDR2 YSYEKL. This CDR3 is built from 15 residues. The rearrangement joins TRBV4-1 to TRBJ1-2; the TCRdb call, TRBD1, lacks DNA for checking. Material: memory CD8+ T cells from blood. The TCR sequence derives from a human donor in good health. Some clones in this sample may be carry-over from other donors' samples. The chain's CDR3 is CASANVGVHNYGYTF.